The present entry profiles one T cell receptor (beta chain) with its context. What it recognizes is unknown. This sample stems from a study of shared clonotypes between healthy human individuals. For the study at large: A donor's plate count was three for CD4 naive and three for CD4 memory; CD8 naive had two and CD8 memory one. Findings of the study overall: Non-shared clonotypes showed lower generation probabilities than clonotypes common to all four donors. Around 5% of naive CD4 clonotypes were common to a few donors.

The table came from immunoSEQ multiplex PCR; TCRdb's copy has only in-frame clones and leaves some out. The sample lists roughly 2,000,000 clones, around 95% occurring once. CD45RO-negative cells were positively selected for CCR7, leaving out terminally differentiated effector memory CD45RA+ cells. This CDR3 comprises 13 residues. Germline V gene lookup returns CDR1 SGHRS and CDR2 YFSETQ. V was clipped by 1 base and J by 6 bases, with 11 bases between them. Sequenced sample: naive CD8+ T cells from PBMCs. The sequence was collected from a man between 18 and 35 years old in good health. Some clones in this sample may be carry-over from other donors' samples. J is TRBJ2-7 and V is TRBV5-1, with D tentatively TRBD2 (7 bases). CDR3 residues: CASSLKGGGEQYF. In DNA, the CDR3 is TGCGCCAGCAGCTTGAAGGGAGGGGGCGAGCAGTACTTC.